This T cell receptor beta chain is drawn from a study of cytomegalovirus exposure and HLA in healthy donors. Study-wide points: The authors considered a cluster of highly shared sequence variants likely to be a sequencing artifact. Some TCR beta chains (around 160 of them) were listed as cytomegalovirus-associated. Presence/absence analysis assumed near-uniform sequencing depth across donors.

Primers for the PCR totalled 60 Vbeta and 13 Jbeta. This table comes from immunoSEQ multiplex PCR, and its TCRdb copy is limited to in-frame clones, with some not included. The table includes 150,000 to 200,000 clones, 77% detected once. Germline CDR1 and CDR2: MNHEY and SMNVEV (reference sequence). The CDR3 length is 13 residues. Trimming pared 2 bases from V and 9 bases from J, leaving 11 bases between. As for this clone: Its antigen is still unknown.

The gene calls are TRBV27 and TRBJ2-1; D possibly corresponds to TRBD1 (6 bases). The sequencing sample was made of PBMCs. The clonotype originates from a woman in her twenties or thirties in good health and CMV-seropositive. The CDR3, as DNA: TGTGCCAGCAGTTTAGTGGCCAGGGGTGAGCAGTTCTTC. Protein sequence: CASSLVARGEQFF.